This T cell receptor (beta chain) came from a study of cytomegalovirus exposure and HLA in healthy donors. General study results and limits: Association with HLA alleles at 0.05 false discovery rate was found for roughly 17,000 TCR beta sequences in a later analysis.

Concerning this clone: What it binds is unknown.

The V and J ends lost 0 bases and 4 bases, in that order; junction bases with no gene match: 11. Germline V CDR1 and CDR2: LGHNA, YSLEER. This CDR3 has 18 amino acids. Primers included in the PCR were 60 Vbeta and 13 Jbeta primers. Assay used: immunoSEQ multiplex PCR; TCRdb lists only in-frame clones, some missing. The sample holds about 130,000 clones, about 81% seen once. The sequence came from a woman aged 25 to 39 in good health and CMV-seronegative. V usage is TRBV4-3 and J usage is TRBJ2-7, with 11 bases identical to TRBD2. Specimen: PBMCs. CDR3 loop: CASSQDPGLAGPRYEQYF. The CDR3 DNA reads as TGCGCCAGCAGCCAAGACCCTGGACTAGCGGGCCCCCGATACGAGCAGTACTTC.